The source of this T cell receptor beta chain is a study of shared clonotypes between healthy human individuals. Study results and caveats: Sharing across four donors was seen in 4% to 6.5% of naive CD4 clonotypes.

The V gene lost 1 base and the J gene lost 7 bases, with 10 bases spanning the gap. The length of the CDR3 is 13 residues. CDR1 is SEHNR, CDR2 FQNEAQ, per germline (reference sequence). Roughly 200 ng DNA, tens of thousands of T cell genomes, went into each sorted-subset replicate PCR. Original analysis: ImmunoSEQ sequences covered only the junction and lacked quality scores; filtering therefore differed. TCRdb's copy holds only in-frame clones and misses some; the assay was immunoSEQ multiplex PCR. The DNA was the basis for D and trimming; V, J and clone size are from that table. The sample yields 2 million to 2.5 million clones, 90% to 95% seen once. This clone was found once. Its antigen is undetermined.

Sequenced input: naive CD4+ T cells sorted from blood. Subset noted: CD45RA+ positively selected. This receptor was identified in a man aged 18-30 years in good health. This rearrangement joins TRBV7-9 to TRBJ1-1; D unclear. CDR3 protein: CASSLVVTFEAFF. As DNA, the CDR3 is TGTGCCAGCAGCTTAGTGGTAACCTTTGAAGCTTTCTTT.